This entry features one T cell receptor (beta chain) sequence. This CDR3 contains 15 residues. Germline lookup yields CDR1 LNHDA and CDR2 SQIVND (reference sequence). Trimming cost V 5 bases and J 2 bases; bases outside gene matches: 6. As handled by the study authors: Using reference gene primer amplification, nucleated cell counts were estimated. The assay was immunoSEQ multiplex PCR, and TCRdb's table has in-frame clones only and misses some. For V, J and clone size, that table is used; D and trimming come from the DNA. This sample has a few hundred thousand clones; roughly nine tenths occur once, and the top ten carry roughly 0.99%. Participants reported their clinical history, and cohort assignment relied on those reports. In Cohort 3, a recovered donor had either two negative PCRs, clearance, or symptom resolution. The sample originates from a study of blood T cell repertoires in COVID-19. In the study overall: T cells, B-cell-depleted T cells, or PBMCs provided the cDNA or gDNA that served as material.

The chain combines TRBV19 with TRBJ2-1, with 7 bases matching TRBD2. This receptor was identified in a man aged 18-30 years who had recovered from COVID-19. Sequenced: PBMCs or T cells enriched from blood (not recorded which). The CDR3 is CASSPRGFTYNEQFF. CDR3 DNA sequence: TGTGCCAGTAGTCCGCGGGGGTTTACCTACAATGAGCAGTTCTTC.